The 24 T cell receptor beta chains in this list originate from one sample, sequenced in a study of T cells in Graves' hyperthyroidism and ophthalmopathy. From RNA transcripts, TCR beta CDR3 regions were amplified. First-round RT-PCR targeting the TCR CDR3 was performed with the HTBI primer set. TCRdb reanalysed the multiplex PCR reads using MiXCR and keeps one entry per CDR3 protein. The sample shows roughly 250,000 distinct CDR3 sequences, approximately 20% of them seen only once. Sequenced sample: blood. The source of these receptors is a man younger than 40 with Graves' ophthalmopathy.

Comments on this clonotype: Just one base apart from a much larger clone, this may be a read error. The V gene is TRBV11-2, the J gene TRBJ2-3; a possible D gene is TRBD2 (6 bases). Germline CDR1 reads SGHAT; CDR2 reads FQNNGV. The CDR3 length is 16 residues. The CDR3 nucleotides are TGTGCCGGCAGCTTAGTAAACCGGGGGAGGATCGATACGCAGTATTTT. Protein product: CAGSLVNRGRIDTQYF.

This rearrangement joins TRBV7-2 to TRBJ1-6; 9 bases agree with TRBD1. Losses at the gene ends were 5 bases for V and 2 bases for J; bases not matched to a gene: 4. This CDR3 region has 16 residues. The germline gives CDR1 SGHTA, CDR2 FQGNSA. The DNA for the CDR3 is TGTGCCAGCAGCCAGGGACAGGGTACCTATAATTCACCCCTCCACTTT. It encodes CASSQGQGTYNSPLHF.

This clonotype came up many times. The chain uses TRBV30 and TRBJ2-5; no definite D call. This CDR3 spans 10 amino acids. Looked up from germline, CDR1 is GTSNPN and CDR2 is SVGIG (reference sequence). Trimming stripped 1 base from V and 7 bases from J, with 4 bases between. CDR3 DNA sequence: TGTGCCTGGAGTGCAGGGACCCAGTACTTC. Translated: CAWSAGTQYF.

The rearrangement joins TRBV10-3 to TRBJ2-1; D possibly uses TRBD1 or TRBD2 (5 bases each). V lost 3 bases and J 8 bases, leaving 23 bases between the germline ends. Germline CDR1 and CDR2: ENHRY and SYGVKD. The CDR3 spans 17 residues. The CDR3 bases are TGTGCCATCAGTGAAGGGGTGGGACCTAGGAGGCGGTATGAGCAGTTCTTC. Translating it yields CAISEGVGPRRRYEQFF.

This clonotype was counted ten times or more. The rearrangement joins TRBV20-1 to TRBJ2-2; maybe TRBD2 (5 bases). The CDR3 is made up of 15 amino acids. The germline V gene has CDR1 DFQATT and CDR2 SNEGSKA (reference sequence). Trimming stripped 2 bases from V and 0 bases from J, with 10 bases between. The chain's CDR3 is CSARLSGTNTGELFF. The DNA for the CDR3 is TGCAGTGCTAGACTGTCCGGGACGAACACCGGGGAGCTGTTTTTT.

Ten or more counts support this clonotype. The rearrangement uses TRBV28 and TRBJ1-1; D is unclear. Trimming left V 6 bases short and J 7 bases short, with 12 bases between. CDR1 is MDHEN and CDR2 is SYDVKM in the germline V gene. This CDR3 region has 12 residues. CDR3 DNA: TGTGCCAGCAGATCGAGGCGGGATGAAGCTTTCTTT. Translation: CASRSRRDEAFF.

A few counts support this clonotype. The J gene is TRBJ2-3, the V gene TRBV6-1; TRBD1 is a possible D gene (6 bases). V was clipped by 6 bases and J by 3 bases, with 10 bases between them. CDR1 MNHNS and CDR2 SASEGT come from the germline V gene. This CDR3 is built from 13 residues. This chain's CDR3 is CASRGQSTDTQYF. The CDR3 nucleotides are TGTGCCAGCAGAGGACAGTCGACAGATACGCAGTATTTT.

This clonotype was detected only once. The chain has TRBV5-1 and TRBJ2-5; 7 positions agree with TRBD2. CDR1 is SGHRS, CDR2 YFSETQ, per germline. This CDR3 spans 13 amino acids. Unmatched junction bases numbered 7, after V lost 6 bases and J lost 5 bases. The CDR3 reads CASNRGSGETQYF. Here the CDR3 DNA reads TGCGCCAGCAATCGCGGGAGTGGCGAGACCCAGTACTTC.

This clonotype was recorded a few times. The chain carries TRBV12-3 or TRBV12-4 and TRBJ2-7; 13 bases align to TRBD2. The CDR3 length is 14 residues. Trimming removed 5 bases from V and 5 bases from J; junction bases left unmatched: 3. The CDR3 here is CASSRTSGRNEQYF. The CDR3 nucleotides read TGTGCCAGCAGTCGGACTAGCGGGAGAAACGAGCAGTACTTC.

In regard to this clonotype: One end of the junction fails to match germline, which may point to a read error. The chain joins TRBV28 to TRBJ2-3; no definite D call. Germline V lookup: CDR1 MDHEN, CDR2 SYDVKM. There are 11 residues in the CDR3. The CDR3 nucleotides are TGTGCCACCAAAATTGACGATACGCAGTGTTTT. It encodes CATKIDDTQCF.

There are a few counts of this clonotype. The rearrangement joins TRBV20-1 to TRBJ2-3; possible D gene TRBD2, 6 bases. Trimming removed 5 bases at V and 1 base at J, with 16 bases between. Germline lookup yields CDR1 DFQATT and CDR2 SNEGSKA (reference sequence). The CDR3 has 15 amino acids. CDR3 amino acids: CSAQNRDSGTDTQYF. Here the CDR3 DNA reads TGCAGTGCTCAAAACCGGGACTCCGGCACAGATACGCAGTATTTT.

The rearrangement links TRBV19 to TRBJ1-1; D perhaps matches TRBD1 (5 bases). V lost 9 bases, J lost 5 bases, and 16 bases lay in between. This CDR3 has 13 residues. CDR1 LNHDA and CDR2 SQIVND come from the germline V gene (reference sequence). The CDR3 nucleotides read TGTGCCAGCAACAGGATTGATGGGACTGAAGCTTTCTTT. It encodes CASNRIDGTEAFF.

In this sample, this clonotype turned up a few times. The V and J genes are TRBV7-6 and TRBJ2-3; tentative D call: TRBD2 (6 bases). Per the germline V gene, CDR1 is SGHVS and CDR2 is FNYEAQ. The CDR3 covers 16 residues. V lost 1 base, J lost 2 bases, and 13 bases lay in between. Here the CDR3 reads CASSLGGGLATDTQYF. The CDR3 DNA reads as TGTGCCAGCAGCTTAGGGGGAGGACTCGCCACAGATACGCAGTATTTT.

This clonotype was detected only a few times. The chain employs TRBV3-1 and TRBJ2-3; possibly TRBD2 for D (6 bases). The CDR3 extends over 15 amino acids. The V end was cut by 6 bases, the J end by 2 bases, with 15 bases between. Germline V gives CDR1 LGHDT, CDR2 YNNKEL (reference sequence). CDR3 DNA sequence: TGTGCCAGCAGTCTAAGACTAGATTCCACAGATACGCAGTATTTT. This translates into CASSLRLDSTDTQYF.

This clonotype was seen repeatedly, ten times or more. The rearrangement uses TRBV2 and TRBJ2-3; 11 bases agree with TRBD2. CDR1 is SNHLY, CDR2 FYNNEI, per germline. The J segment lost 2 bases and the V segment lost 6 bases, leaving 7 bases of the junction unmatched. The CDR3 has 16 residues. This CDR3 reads CASSVGTSGHTDTQYF. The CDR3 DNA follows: TGTGCCAGCAGCGTAGGGACTAGCGGACACACAGATACGCAGTATTTT.

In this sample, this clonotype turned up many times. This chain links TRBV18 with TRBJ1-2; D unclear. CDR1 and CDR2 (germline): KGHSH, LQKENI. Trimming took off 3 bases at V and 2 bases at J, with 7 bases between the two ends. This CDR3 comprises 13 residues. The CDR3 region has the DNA TGTGCCAGCTCACCGGCTTTAAACTATGGCTACACCTTC. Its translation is CASSPALNYGYTF.

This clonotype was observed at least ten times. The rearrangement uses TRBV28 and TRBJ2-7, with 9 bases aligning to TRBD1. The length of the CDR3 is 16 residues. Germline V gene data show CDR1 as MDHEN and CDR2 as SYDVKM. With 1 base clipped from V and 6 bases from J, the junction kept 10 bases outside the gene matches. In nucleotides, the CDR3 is TGTGCCAGCAGTTTATTACCGGGACAGGGCTCTCTCGAGCAGTACTTC. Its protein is CASSLLPGQGSLEQYF.

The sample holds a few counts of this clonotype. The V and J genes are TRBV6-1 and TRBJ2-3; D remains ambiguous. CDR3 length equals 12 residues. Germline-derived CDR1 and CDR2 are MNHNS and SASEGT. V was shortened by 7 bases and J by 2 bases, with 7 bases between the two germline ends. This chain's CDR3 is CASTIPTDTQYF. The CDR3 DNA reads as TGTGCCAGCACAATTCCCACAGATACGCAGTATTTT.

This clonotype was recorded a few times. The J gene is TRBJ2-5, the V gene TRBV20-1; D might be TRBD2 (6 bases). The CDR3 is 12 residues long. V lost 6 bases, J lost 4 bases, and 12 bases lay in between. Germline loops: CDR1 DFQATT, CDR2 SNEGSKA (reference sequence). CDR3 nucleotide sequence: TGCAGTGCCCGCGTCGGGGGAGAGACCCAGTACTTC. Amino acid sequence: CSARVGGETQYF.

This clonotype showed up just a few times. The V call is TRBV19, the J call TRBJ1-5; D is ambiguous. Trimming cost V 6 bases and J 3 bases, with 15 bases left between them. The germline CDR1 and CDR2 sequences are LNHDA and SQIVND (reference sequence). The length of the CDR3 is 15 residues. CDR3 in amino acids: CASSRVETDNQPQHF. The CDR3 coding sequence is TGTGCCAGTAGCCGAGTGGAGACGGACAATCAGCCCCAGCATTTT. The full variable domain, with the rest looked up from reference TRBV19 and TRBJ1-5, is DGGITQSPKYLFRKEGQNVTLSCEQNLNHDAMYWYRQDPGQGLRLIYYSQIVNDFQKGDIAEGYSVSREKKESFPLTVTSAQKNPTAFYLCASSRVETDNQPQHFGDGTRLSIL.

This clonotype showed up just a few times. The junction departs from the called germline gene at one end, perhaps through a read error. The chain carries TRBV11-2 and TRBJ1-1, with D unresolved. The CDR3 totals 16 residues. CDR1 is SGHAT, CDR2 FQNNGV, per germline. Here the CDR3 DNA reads TGTGCCAGCAGTTTAGATCTAGGCCCGGCAGGCACTGAAGCTTCCTTT. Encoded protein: CASSLDLGPAGTEASF.

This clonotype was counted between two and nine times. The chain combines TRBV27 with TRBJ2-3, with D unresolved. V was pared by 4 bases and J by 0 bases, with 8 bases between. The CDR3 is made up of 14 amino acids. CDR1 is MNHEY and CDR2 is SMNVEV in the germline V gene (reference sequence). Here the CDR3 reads CASSSDPSTDTQYF. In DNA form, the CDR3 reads TGTGCCAGCAGTTCCGACCCTAGCACAGATACGCAGTATTTT.

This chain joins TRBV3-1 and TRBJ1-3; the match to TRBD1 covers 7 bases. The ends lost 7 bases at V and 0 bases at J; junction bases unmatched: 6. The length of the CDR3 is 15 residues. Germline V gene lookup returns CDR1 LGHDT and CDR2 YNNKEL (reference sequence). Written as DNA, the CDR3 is TGTGCCAGCACCGTTACAGGGGCCTCTGGAAACACCATATATTTT. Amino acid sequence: CASTVTGASGNTIYF.

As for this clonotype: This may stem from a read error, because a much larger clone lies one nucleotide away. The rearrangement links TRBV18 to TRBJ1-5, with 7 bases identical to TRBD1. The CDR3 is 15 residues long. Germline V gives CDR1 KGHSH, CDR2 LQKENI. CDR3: CASSPTGDSSQPQHF. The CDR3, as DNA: TGTGCCAGCTCACCCACGGGGGACAGCAGTCAGCCCCAGCATTTT.